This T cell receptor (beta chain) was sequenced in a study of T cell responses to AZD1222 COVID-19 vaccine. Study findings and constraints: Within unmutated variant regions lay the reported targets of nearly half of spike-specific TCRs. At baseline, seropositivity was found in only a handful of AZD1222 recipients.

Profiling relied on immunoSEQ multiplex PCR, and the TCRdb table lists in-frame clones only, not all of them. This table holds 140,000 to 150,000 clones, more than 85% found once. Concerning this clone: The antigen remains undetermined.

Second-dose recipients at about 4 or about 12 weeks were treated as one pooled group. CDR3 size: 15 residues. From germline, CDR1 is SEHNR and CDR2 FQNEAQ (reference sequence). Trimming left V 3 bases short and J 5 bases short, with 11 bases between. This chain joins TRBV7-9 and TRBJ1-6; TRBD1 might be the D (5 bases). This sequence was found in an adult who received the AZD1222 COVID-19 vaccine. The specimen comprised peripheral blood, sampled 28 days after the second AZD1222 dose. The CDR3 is CASSFAPGHNSPLHF. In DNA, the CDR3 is TGTGCCAGCAGCTTTGCCCCGGGACATAATTCACCCCTCCACTTT.